Presented here are 18 T cell receptor beta chains from one specimen sequenced in a study of blood T cell repertoires in COVID-19. Produced via immunoSEQ multiplex PCR; TCRdb's table is partial and in-frame only. The table shows about 130,000 clones, with approximately 80% occurring only once. The sequenced sample consisted of PBMCs or T cells enriched from blood (not recorded which). All receptors derive from a man aged 50 to 59 who had recovered from COVID-19.

J is TRBJ2-7 and V is TRBV18, with D possibly being TRBD1 (5 bases). The V end was cut by 8 bases, the J end by 5 bases, with 19 bases between. The CDR3 is 14 residues long. Germline V lookup: CDR1 KGHSH, CDR2 LQKENI. The chain's CDR3 is CASRSDSRRDEQYF. As DNA, the CDR3 is TGTGCCAGCCGTTCAGACAGCCGCCGCGACGAGCAGTACTTC.

The chain joins TRBV6-2 or TRBV6-3 to TRBJ2-5; possibly TRBD1 for D (5 bases). The germline gives CDR1 MNHEY, CDR2 SVGEGT. The V end lost 6 bases, the J end lost 7 bases, and 18 bases lay between the germline ends. The CDR3 is 14 amino acids. The CDR3 DNA follows: TGTGCCAGCAGCCTGATCCTGGGGCTGGGGACCCAGTACTTC. It yields the protein CASSLILGLGTQYF.

V usage is TRBV28 and J usage is TRBJ2-1, with a possible D match to TRBD2 (5 bases). Germline V lookup: CDR1 MDHEN, CDR2 SYDVKM. V was shortened by 4 bases and J by 2 bases, with 12 bases between the two germline ends. The CDR3 totals 15 residues. The CDR3 sequence: CASSSLEGTYNEQFF. Here the CDR3 DNA reads TGTGCCAGCAGTTCGCTAGAGGGAACCTACAATGAGCAGTTCTTC. Based on the CDR3 plus reference TRBV28 and TRBJ2-1, the full variable domain is DVKVTQSSRYLVKRTGEKVFLECVQDMDHENMFWYRQDPGLGLRLIYFSYDVKMKEKGDIPEGYSVSREKKERFSLILESASTNQTSMYLCASSSLEGTYNEQFFGPGTRLTVL.

The chain couples TRBV4-1 to TRBJ1-1; D possibly corresponds to TRBD1 (6 bases). Trimming stripped 1 base from V and 0 bases from J, with 6 bases between. Germline V gene data show CDR1 as MGHRA and CDR2 as YSYEKL. The CDR3 runs to 14 residues. CDR3 amino acids: CASSQGTVNTEAFF. CDR3 nucleotides: TGCGCCAGCAGCCAAGGGACAGTGAACACTGAAGCTTTCTTT.

V usage is TRBV9 and J usage is TRBJ1-6, with TRBD1 identical over 7 bases. In germline, CDR1 is SGDLS, CDR2 YYNGEE. This CDR3 has 15 amino acids. Trimming at V came to 2 bases and at J to 7 bases, leaving 6 bases not matched to a gene. The CDR3 protein is CASSVYRGQNSPLHF. For the CDR3, the DNA is TGTGCCAGCAGCGTGTACAGGGGCCAGAATTCACCCCTCCACTTT.

V gene TRBV7-9 combines with J gene TRBJ2-2, with D perhaps TRBD2 (5 bases). The CDR3 is 11 amino acids. The germline CDR1 and CDR2 sequences are SEHNR and FQNEAQ (reference sequence). The V end lost 7 bases, the J end lost 6 bases, and 6 bases lay between the germline ends. CDR3 region: CASIGAGELFF. For the CDR3, the DNA is TGTGCCAGCATCGGGGCCGGGGAGCTGTTTTTT.

The chain is built from TRBV5-1 and TRBJ2-3; no clear D gene. Per germline, CDR1 SGHRS and CDR2 YFSETQ. The germline V and J ends were trimmed by 0 bases and 0 bases, with 8 bases remaining between them. The CDR3 is 15 amino acids. The CDR3 here is CASSLDSASTDTQYF. The CDR3 DNA reads as TGCGCCAGCAGCTTGGACAGTGCAAGCACAGATACGCAGTATTTT.

The chain employs TRBV7-2 and TRBJ2-3; 8 bases align to TRBD2. Looked up from germline, CDR1 is SGHTA and CDR2 is FQGNSA. Trimming at V came to 1 base and at J to 0 bases, leaving 6 bases not matched to a gene. This CDR3 is built from 17 residues. CDR3 loop: CASSLGTGGWSTDTQYF. CDR3 in DNA: TGTGCCAGCAGCTTAGGTACGGGGGGGTGGAGCACAGATACGCAGTATTTT.

V usage is TRBV14 and J usage is TRBJ1-2; a possible D gene is TRBD1 (5 bases). The germline V and J ends were trimmed by 5 bases and 1 base, with 8 bases remaining between them. Germline CDR1 and CDR2: SGHDN and FVKESK. This CDR3 comprises 13 residues. The CDR3 sequence: CASSTDINYGYTF. The CDR3 nucleotides are TGTGCCAGCAGCACGGACATTAACTATGGCTACACCTTC.

This clone appeared once. The CDR3 nucleotides read TGTGCCACCAGTGCCGTCGGGTCGGCAGATACGCAGTATTTT. This sequence encodes CATSAVGSADTQYF. The chain is built from TRBV24-1 and TRBJ2-3; D uncertain. The germline CDR1 and CDR2 sequences are KGHDR and SFDVKD. V was shortened by 5 bases and J by 4 bases, with 12 bases between the two germline ends. CDR3 size: 14 residues.

This clone appeared a single time. This chain uses TRBV24-1 with TRBJ1-1; TRBD1 agrees at 7 bases. Trimming removed 6 bases from V and 1 base from J; junction bases left unmatched: 7. The CDR3 has 15 amino acids. The germline V gene encodes CDR1 KGHDR and CDR2 SFDVKD. This CDR3 reads CATSPWTGGNTEAFF. DNA of the CDR3: TGTGCCACCAGTCCATGGACAGGTGGGAACACTGAAGCTTTCTTT.

The rearrangement uses TRBV27 and TRBJ1-1; D may be TRBD1 (5 bases). V lost 4 bases to trimming and J lost 6 bases, with 12 bases between them. Germline V gives CDR1 MNHEY, CDR2 SMNVEV (reference sequence). The CDR3 has 13 amino acids. The CDR3 loop is CASSSLRESEAFF. CDR3 coding DNA: TGTGCCAGCAGTTCACTCAGGGAATCTGAAGCTTTCTTT.

CDR3 protein: CASSYSPAGQYF. The DNA for the CDR3 is TGTGCCAGCAGTTACTCACCAGCGGGGCAGTACTTC. The rearrangement joins TRBV6-2 or TRBV6-3 to TRBJ2-7; a possible D gene is TRBD2 (6 bases). With 0 bases removed from V and 9 bases from J, the gap between germline ends came to 9 bases. The CDR3 contains 12 residues. Germline V CDR1 and CDR2: MNHEY, SVGEGT.

This sequence joins TRBV15 and TRBJ1-1; 9 bases agree with TRBD1. This CDR3 is built from 14 residues. J lost 11 bases, V lost 3 bases, and 10 bases had no gene match. The germline CDR1 and CDR2 sequences are LNHNV and YYDKDF (reference sequence). CDR3 loop: CATSRRQGESKAFF. The CDR3 nucleotides are TGTGCCACCAGCAGGAGACAGGGGGAGAGTAAGGCTTTCTTT.

The genes are TRBV18 and TRBJ1-1; D is perhaps TRBD1 (6 bases). The V gene lost 6 bases and the J gene lost 0 bases, with 11 bases spanning the gap. Germline V gene lookup returns CDR1 KGHSH and CDR2 LQKENI. CDR3 length: 14 amino acids. CDR3 in amino acids: CASSRDRMNTEAFF. The CDR3 nucleotides are TGTGCCAGCTCTCGCGACAGGATGAACACTGAAGCTTTCTTT.

The chain recombines TRBV9 with TRBJ1-2; D gene ambiguous. V lost 0 bases and J 4 bases, leaving 10 bases between the germline ends. CDR1 SGDLS and CDR2 YYNGEE come from the germline V gene. This CDR3 has 14 amino acids. CDR3 sequence reads: CASSVASGFYGYTF. The CDR3 DNA follows: TGTGCCAGCAGCGTAGCCAGCGGCTTCTATGGCTACACCTTC.

The rearrangement links TRBV10-1 to TRBJ2-3; 7 positions agree with TRBD2. The germline CDR1 and CDR2 sequences are WNHNN and SYGVQD (reference sequence). This CDR3 spans 18 amino acids. V lost 8 bases to trimming and J lost 0 bases; unmatched junction nucleotides: 17. The CDR3 DNA reads as TGCGCCAGCCCACCCCTCCCCGGGGGGAACAAGAGCACAGATACGCAGTATTTT. This translates into CASPPLPGGNKSTDTQYF.

The CDR3 loop reads CASRAGTGSTNEKLFF. The CDR3 DNA is TGTGCCAGCAGGGCCGGGACAGGGTCCACTAATGAAAAACTGTTTTTT. The chain is built from TRBV2 and TRBJ1-4; 9 bases are shared with TRBD1. This CDR3 has 16 amino acids. CDR1 is SNHLY and CDR2 is FYNNEI in the germline V gene. Trimming cost V 6 bases and J 2 bases; bases outside gene matches: 7.